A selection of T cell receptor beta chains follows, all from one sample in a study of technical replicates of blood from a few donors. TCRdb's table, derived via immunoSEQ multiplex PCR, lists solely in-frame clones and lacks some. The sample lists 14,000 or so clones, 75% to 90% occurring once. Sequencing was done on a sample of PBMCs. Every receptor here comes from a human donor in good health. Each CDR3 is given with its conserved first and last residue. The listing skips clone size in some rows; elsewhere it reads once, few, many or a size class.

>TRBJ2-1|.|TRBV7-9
CASSAGLAGENEQFF
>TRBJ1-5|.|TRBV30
CAWSRTEGYNQPQHF
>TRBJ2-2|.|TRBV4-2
CASSQRGRGDTGELFF
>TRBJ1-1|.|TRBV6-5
CASSNRQGSNTEAFF
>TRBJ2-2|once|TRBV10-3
CAISESWAGTGELFF
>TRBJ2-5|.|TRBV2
CASSAGLAAQETQYF
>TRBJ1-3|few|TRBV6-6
CASSQQGSGNTIYF
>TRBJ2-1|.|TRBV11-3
CASSLGLAAYNEQFF
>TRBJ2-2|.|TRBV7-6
CASSLGVSGTTGELFF
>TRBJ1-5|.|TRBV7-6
CASSLAPGENQPQHF
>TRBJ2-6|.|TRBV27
CASSRPGQGHVGANVLTF
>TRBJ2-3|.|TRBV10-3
CAISESTSGSDTQYF
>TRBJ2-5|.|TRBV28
CASSSPVAGLSETQYF
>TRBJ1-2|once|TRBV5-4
CASSLIRGGFYGYTF
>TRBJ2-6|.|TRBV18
CASSHGTDSGANVLTF
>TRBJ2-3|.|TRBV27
CASGGQGDSTDTQYF
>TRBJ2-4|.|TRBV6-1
CASSDAHGTVGSLAKNIQYF
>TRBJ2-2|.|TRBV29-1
CSVSRNTGELFF
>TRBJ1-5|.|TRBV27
CASSLSGTHSNQPQHF
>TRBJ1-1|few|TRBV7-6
CASSFGTGGMNTEAFF
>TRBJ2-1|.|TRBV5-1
CASSLGTALHNEQFF
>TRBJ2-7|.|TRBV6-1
CASSNYDRGGYEQYF
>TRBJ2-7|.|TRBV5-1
CASSLAAETREQYF
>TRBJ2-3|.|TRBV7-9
CASSLTGGTDTQYF
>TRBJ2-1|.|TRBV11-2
CASSLGWAPSRNEQFF
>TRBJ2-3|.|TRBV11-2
CASSLAYDTQYF
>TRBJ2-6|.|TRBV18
CASSPSPTGTGGAGANVLTF
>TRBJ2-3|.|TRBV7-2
CASSNFLPQDTQYF
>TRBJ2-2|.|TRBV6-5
CASSYSQGNTGELFF
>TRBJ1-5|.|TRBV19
CASKIREEGNQPQHF
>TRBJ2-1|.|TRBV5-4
CASSSGSTSGRLNEQFF
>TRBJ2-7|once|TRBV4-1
CASSQDRGPYYEQYF
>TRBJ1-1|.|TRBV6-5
CASSNRGILF
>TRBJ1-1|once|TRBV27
CASWDRVTNTEAFF
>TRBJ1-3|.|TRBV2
CASGLDYSGNTIYF
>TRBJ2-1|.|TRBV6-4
CASSVRLAGDHEQFF
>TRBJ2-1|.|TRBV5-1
CASSLGGREQFF
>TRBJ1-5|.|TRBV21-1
CASSKDGGPNQPQHF
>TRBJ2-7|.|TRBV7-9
CASSLGLGPTYEQYF
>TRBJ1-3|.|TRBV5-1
CASSFGGRGDSGNTIYF
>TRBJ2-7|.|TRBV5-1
CASMPLGTGGYEQYF
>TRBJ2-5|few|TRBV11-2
CASSLEEGLGVATQYF
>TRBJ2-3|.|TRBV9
CASSEPFRLAGTDTQYF